This entry describes one TCR beta chain. Its antigen is unknown. The data are from a study of graft-versus-host responses after intestinal transplantation. Study at large: Grafts that recipients had were multivisceral, liver-intestinal, or isolated intestinal transplants.

Profiled with immunoSEQ multiplex PCR; TCRdb holds only in-frame clones, not every one. The table has some 120,000 clones, approximately 94% seen once. Specimen: unstimulated CD4+ T cells sorted from spleen or lymph node cells, collected before intestinal transplant. The TCR sequence derives from a human donor who received an intestinal transplant.

CDR3 bases: TGTGCCAGCAGCCAGTTATCCACAGACACAGATACGCAGTATTTT. This gives the protein CASSQLSTDTDTQYF. This chain connects TRBV14 to TRBJ2-3; D call uncertain. Germline V gene data show CDR1 as SGHDN and CDR2 as FVKESK. Trimming left V 3 bases short and J 2 bases short, with 12 bases between. CDR3 length: 15 amino acids.